This T cell receptor (beta chain) derives from a study of identifying expanded T cells in peripheral blood. Note on this clone: Antigen unknown.

The CDR3 sequence is 15 residues long. Looked up from germline, CDR1 is LGHNA and CDR2 is YSLEER. V dropped 2 bases and J dropped 0 bases, with 10 bases sitting between them. Profiled with immunoSEQ multiplex PCR; TCRdb holds only in-frame clones, not every one. This table has about 85,000 clones, about 88% appearing once. Whole-study results and caveats: Technical replicates showed roughly 1.2 changed clones; roughly two weeks about 16.4; four weeks 19. Clone count variance between roughly 2-week samples rose with total template count.

The TCR sequence derives from a person aged 18 to 70 in good health. The sample was blood. V is TRBV4-3 and J is TRBJ1-2; D possibly corresponds to TRBD1 (6 bases). The CDR3 loop is CASSQSRTANYGYTF. The CDR3 coding sequence is TGCGCCAGCAGCCAAAGCCGGACAGCTAACTATGGCTACACCTTC.